The rows below give T cell receptor beta chains drawn from one sample of a study of response to subunit inactivated influenza vaccine. Using its own MiXCR run on the RT-PCR reads, TCRdb lists one record per CDR3 protein. The table lists hundreds of thousands of distinct CDR3 sequences, less than 15% of them singletons. The sequencing here drew on non-naive T cells sorted from PBMCs, taken 14 to 15 days before vaccination. The receptors here all came from a man aged 45-65 years who received an inactivated influenza vaccine. Both conserved end residues are part of each CDR3. Clone size is stated in some rows and not others, as once, few, many or a class when expanded.

TRBJ1-1 TRBV5-6 . CASSLPDRGTEAFF
TRBJ2-2 TRBV19 few CASSSPGSGTGELFF
TRBJ1-5 TRBV20-1 few CSARATGGSNQPQHF
TRBJ2-2 TRBV11-2 many CASSSNRGGELFF
TRBJ1-3 TRBV12-3/TRBV12-4 . CASGLLAYSGNTIYF
TRBJ2-7 TRBV5-6 few CASSLRATGTGYPYF
TRBJ1-1 TRBV28 . CASHFRLNTEAFF
TRBJ2-3 TRBV29-1 many CSVSRGGTSTDTQYF
TRBJ1-5 TRBV19 . CASSIEGHQPQHF
TRBJ2-7 TRBV6-1 few CATFGIGSYEQYF